This passage covers 25 T cell receptor beta chains from one sample sequenced in a study of T cell responses to AZD1222 COVID-19 vaccine. Clones were read by immunoSEQ multiplex PCR, and TCRdb kept only the in-frame ones, dropping some. The sample has about 120,000 clones; around 90% are singletons. The source material was peripheral blood, sampled 28 days after the second AZD1222 dose. The origin of the receptors is an adult who received the AZD1222 COVID-19 vaccine.

This clone was detected only once. The chain is built from TRBV7-2 and TRBJ1-4; possible D gene TRBD1, 5 bases. CDR1 is SGHTA and CDR2 is FQGNSA in the germline V gene. This CDR3 is 14 amino acids long. V lost 6 bases and J 4 bases, leaving 12 bases between the germline ends. CDR3 sequence (DNA): TGTGCCAGCAGACTCGGGGGGGGTAATGAAAAACTGTTTTTT. Encoded protein: CASRLGGGNEKLFF.

CDR3 nucleotides: TGTGCCAGCAGCTCGCCCGGGACAGGGCGCTACAATGAGCAGTTCTTC. Protein: CASSSPGTGRYNEQFF. The chain joins TRBV5-6 to TRBJ2-1; 9 nucleotides match TRBD1. J gave up 3 bases and V 3 bases, and 7 bases lay outside the gene matches. CDR3 length equals 16 residues. The V gene's germline CDR1 is SGHDT and CDR2 YYEEEE. The complete variable domain, with remaining parts taken from reference TRBV5-6 and TRBJ2-1, reads DAGVTQSPTHLIKTRGQQVTLRCSPKSGHDTVSWYQQALGQGPQFIFQYYEEEERQRGNFPDRFSGHQFPNYSSELNVNALLLGDSALYLCASSSPGTGRYNEQFFGPGTRLTVL.

V and J are TRBV5-5 and TRBJ1-4; D call uncertain. The CDR3 has 14 amino acids. The germline V gene has CDR1 SGHKS and CDR2 YYEKEE (reference sequence). V was clipped by 0 bases and J by 3 bases, with 6 bases between them. CDR3 sequence reads: CASSLVFANEKLFF. The CDR3 DNA follows: TGTGCCAGCAGCTTGGTGTTTGCTAATGAAAAACTGTTTTTT.

The rearrangement uses TRBV19 and TRBJ1-2; 7 bases fit TRBD1. V lost 7 bases and J lost 3; bases outside the gene matches: 5. Germline V lookup: CDR1 LNHDA, CDR2 SQIVND (reference sequence). CDR3 length: 13 amino acids. The CDR3 loop reads CASNRGFDYGYTF. The CDR3 nucleotides are TGTGCCAGTAACAGGGGATTCGACTATGGCTACACCTTC.

A few counts support this clone. The genes are TRBV4-3 and TRBJ1-1, with D maybe TRBD1 (6 bases). With 4 bases removed from V and 4 bases from J, the gap between germline ends came to 13 bases. Germline CDR1 LGHNA, CDR2 YSLEER. The CDR3 has 14 amino acids. CDR3 bases: TGCGCCAGCAGCCCCACAGGGAGAAGCACTGAAGCTTTCTTT. Its protein product is CASSPTGRSTEAFF.

V usage is TRBV30 and J usage is TRBJ2-5; D not certain. This CDR3 comprises 12 residues. Germline CDR1 and CDR2: GTSNPN and SVGIG (reference sequence). The V and J ends lost 3 bases and 2 bases respectively, with 7 bases between them. The CDR3 DNA reads as TGTGCCTGGAGGACGGATCAAGAGACCCAGTACTTC. Translated: CAWRTDQETQYF.

This clone has a handful of counts. This chain uses TRBV12-3 or TRBV12-4 with TRBJ1-2; TRBD1 matches 9 bases. V shed 5 bases and J 6 bases; nucleotides not matched to a gene: 1. The CDR3 runs 12 residues. CDR3 sequence reads: CASSGTGNGYTF. CDR3 sequence (DNA): TGTGCCAGCAGTGGGACAGGGAATGGCTACACCTTC.

This chain uses TRBV29-1 with TRBJ1-5, with a weak D call TRBD1 (6 bases). V shed 4 bases and J shed 0 bases, with 7 bases lying between them. This CDR3 contains 13 residues. Germline assignment: CDR1 SQVTM and CDR2 ANQGSEA. In DNA, the CDR3 is TGCAGCGTTGGAGGGGGTAGCAATCAGCCCCAGCATTTT. This gives the protein CSVGGGSNQPQHF. Based on the CDR3 plus reference TRBV29-1 and TRBJ1-5, the full variable domain is SAVISQKPSRDICQRGTSLTIQCQVDSQVTMMFWYRQQPGQSLTLIATANQGSEATYESGFVIDKFPISRPNLTFSTLTVSNMSPEDSSIYLCSVGGGSNQPQHFGDGTRLSIL.

This chain uses TRBV20-1 with TRBJ1-2; D uncertain. From germline, CDR1 is DFQATT and CDR2 SNEGSKA (reference sequence). V was clipped by 3 bases and J by 5 bases, with 13 bases between them. This CDR3 spans 13 amino acids. For the CDR3, the DNA is TGCAGTGCTAGTTTGCCCCAGGAATATGGCTACACCTTC. Protein: CSASLPQEYGYTF.

The chain has TRBV7-8 and TRBJ2-5; D unresolved. The germline gives CDR1 SGHVS, CDR2 FQNEAQ. CDR3 length: 13 amino acids. Deletions cut 5 bases from V and 5 bases from J, with 12 bases between. CDR3: CASSRGVQETQYF. CDR3 DNA sequence: TGTGCCAGCAGCCGTGGGGTTCAGGAGACCCAGTACTTC. The full variable domain, with the rest looked up from reference TRBV7-8 and TRBJ2-5, is GAGVSQSPRYKVAKRGQDVALRCDPISGHVSLFWYQQALGQGPEFLTYFQNEAQLDKSGLPSDRFFAERPEGSVSTLKIQRTQQEDSAVYLCASSRGVQETQYFGPGTRLLVL.

The table lists this clone with a count of one. In DNA form, the CDR3 reads TGTGCCAGCAGTTCCCCCAGGGGGCGGACAGATACGCAGTATTTT. Protein sequence: CASSSPRGRTDTQYF. V usage is TRBV6-5 and J usage is TRBJ2-3; the match to TRBD1 covers 8 bases. This CDR3 is 15 amino acids long. The germline gives CDR1 MNHEY, CDR2 SVGAGI. J was trimmed by 3 bases and V by 4 bases; bases with no gene match: 6.

This chain links TRBV7-2 with TRBJ2-7; D might be TRBD2 (7 bases). The length of the CDR3 is 15 residues. The germline CDR1 and CDR2 sequences are SGHTA and FQGNSA. Between the trimmed V and J ends, which lost 2 bases and 2 bases, there was a span of 13 bases. CDR3 coding DNA: TGTGCCAGCAGCTTAAATCCGGGGGGCCCCTACGAGCAGTACTTC. Translated, it gives CASSLNPGGPYEQYF.

As concerns this clone: This sample includes further DNA sequences coding for the same CDR3. This chain connects TRBV18 to TRBJ1-1, with D tentatively TRBD1 (5 bases). This CDR3 spans 14 amino acids. Germline V gene lookup returns CDR1 KGHSH and CDR2 LQKENI. Trimming took off 3 bases at V and 1 base at J, with 9 bases between the two ends. As DNA, the CDR3 is TGTGCCAGCTCACCCCGCGGGGGGAACACTGAAGCTTTCTTT. This translates into CASSPRGGNTEAFF.

The chain links TRBV5-1 to TRBJ1-4; TRBD1 might be the D (5 bases). Trimming shortened V by 0 bases and J by 4 bases, and 13 bases separated the two germline ends. Germline V CDR1 and CDR2: SGHRS, YFSETQ. This CDR3 region has 16 residues. The CDR3 DNA reads TGCGCCAGCAGCTTGGCCGGGGGAGGGTTTAATGAAAAACTGTTTTTT. Residues: CASSLAGGGFNEKLFF.

This clone was detected once. The chain carries TRBV28 and TRBJ1-2, with 8 bases that match TRBD1. CDR3 size: 15 residues. Germline values: CDR1 MDHEN, CDR2 SYDVKM. Germline trimming cut 5 bases from V and 5 bases from J; bases unmatched to any gene: 10. The DNA for the CDR3 is TGTGCCAGCAGTCCAGGACAGGGCCGATTATATGGCTACACCTTC. This sequence encodes CASSPGQGRLYGYTF.

This chain links TRBV28 with TRBJ2-7, with D possibly being TRBD1 or TRBD2 (5 bases each). This CDR3 comprises 14 residues. The germline gives CDR1 MDHEN, CDR2 SYDVKM. V dropped 6 bases and J dropped 2 bases, with 14 bases sitting between them. The CDR3 nucleotides are TGTGCCAGCAGCCGCCGGATGGGGGCCTACGAGCAGTACTTC. As protein: CASSRRMGAYEQYF.

The V and J genes are TRBV12-3 or TRBV12-4 and TRBJ1-2, with a possible D match to TRBD1 (6 bases). Trimming took off 5 bases at V and 4 bases at J, with 11 bases between the two ends. This CDR3 has 13 residues. The chain's CDR3 is CASSPDSFYGYTF. The CDR3 DNA reads as TGTGCCAGCAGTCCGGACAGCTTCTATGGCTACACCTTC.

The sample holds one count of this clone. CDR3 protein: CASSLGSTGDTEAFF. The CDR3 DNA reads as TGTGCCAGCAGCTTAGGGTCTACAGGGGACACTGAAGCTTTCTTT. V and J are TRBV7-3 and TRBJ1-1; 7 bases fit TRBD1. After removal of 2 bases from V and 3 bases from J, the junction contained 6 bases not matched to a gene. The V gene's germline CDR1 is SGHTA and CDR2 FQGTGA. The CDR3 length is 15 residues.

The rearrangement joins TRBV7-8 to TRBJ2-7; perhaps D is TRBD1 or TRBD2 (6 bases each). The CDR3 has 18 amino acids. Germline loops: CDR1 SGHVS, CDR2 FQNEAQ. The V and J ends lost 3 bases and 0 bases respectively, with 21 bases between them. CDR3 residues: CASSLVGGGRAASYEQYF. In DNA form, the CDR3 reads TGTGCCAGCAGCTTGGTCGGAGGGGGAAGGGCGGCCTCCTACGAGCAGTACTTC.

The chain is built from TRBV18 and TRBJ2-6; TRBD1 might be the D (5 bases). Germline V gene lookup returns CDR1 KGHSH and CDR2 LQKENI. V gave up 4 bases and J gave up 4 bases, with 14 bases separating them. This CDR3 contains 16 residues. The CDR3 reads CASSLAQARGANVLTF. The CDR3 coding sequence is TGTGCCAGCTCACTTGCACAGGCGAGAGGGGCCAACGTCCTGACTTTC.

CDR3 nucleotides: TGTGCCAGCAGACCAACAGTCATCTCTGGAAACACCATATATTTT. Protein: CASRPTVISGNTIYF. The V gene is TRBV27, the J gene TRBJ1-3; no definite D call. Trimming stripped 6 bases from V and 0 bases from J, with 12 bases between. This CDR3 region has 15 residues. Germline CDR1 reads MNHEY; CDR2 reads SMNVEV (reference sequence).

The V and J genes are TRBV7-9 and TRBJ2-3; 8 nucleotides match TRBD1. Germline loops: CDR1 SEHNR, CDR2 FQNEAQ (reference sequence). This CDR3 comprises 16 residues. Trimming at V came to 1 base and at J to 1 base, leaving 4 bases not matched to a gene. CDR3 in amino acids: CASSLGTGSRTDTQYF. The DNA for the CDR3 is TGTGCCAGCAGCTTAGGGACAGGGTCTCGCACAGATACGCAGTATTTT.

For the CDR3, the DNA is TGTGCCAGCAGCTTAGGAATCTCGATCCGCTATGGCTACACCTTC. This sequence encodes CASSLGISIRYGYTF. The chain has TRBV13 and TRBJ1-2; D gene ambiguous. Per the germline V gene, CDR1 is PRHDT and CDR2 is FYEKMQ (reference sequence). Between the trimmed V and J ends, which lost 0 bases and 4 bases, there was a span of 12 bases. The CDR3 has 15 residues.

The V call is TRBV6-5, the J call TRBJ1-5; tentative D call: TRBD1 (5 bases). This CDR3 has 12 residues. V lost 10 bases to trimming and J lost 2 bases, with 9 bases between them. CDR1 and CDR2 (germline): MNHEY, SVGAGI. CDR3 sequence reads: CATRGGNQPQHF. The CDR3 coding sequence is TGTGCCACGAGGGGAGGCAATCAGCCCCAGCATTTT.

As regards this clone: One end of the junction varies from germline; a read error may be responsible. This chain uses TRBV7-7 with TRBJ2-2; TRBD1 aligns across 8 bases. The CDR3 is 17 residues long. CDR1 is SSHAT, CDR2 FNYEAQ, per germline (reference sequence). The chain's CDR3 is CASSLRAGGLSVGELFF. CDR3 bases: TGTGCTAGCAGCCTCCGGGCAGGGGGCTTGTCGGTCGGGGAGCTGTTTTTT. The whole variable domain, remainder taken from reference TRBV7-7 and TRBJ2-2, is GAGVSQSPRYKVTKRGQDVTLRCDPISSHATLYWYQQALGQGPEFLTYFNYEAQPDKSGLPSDRFSAERPEGSISTLTIQRTEQRDSAMYRCASSLRAGGLSVGELFFGEGSRLTVL.